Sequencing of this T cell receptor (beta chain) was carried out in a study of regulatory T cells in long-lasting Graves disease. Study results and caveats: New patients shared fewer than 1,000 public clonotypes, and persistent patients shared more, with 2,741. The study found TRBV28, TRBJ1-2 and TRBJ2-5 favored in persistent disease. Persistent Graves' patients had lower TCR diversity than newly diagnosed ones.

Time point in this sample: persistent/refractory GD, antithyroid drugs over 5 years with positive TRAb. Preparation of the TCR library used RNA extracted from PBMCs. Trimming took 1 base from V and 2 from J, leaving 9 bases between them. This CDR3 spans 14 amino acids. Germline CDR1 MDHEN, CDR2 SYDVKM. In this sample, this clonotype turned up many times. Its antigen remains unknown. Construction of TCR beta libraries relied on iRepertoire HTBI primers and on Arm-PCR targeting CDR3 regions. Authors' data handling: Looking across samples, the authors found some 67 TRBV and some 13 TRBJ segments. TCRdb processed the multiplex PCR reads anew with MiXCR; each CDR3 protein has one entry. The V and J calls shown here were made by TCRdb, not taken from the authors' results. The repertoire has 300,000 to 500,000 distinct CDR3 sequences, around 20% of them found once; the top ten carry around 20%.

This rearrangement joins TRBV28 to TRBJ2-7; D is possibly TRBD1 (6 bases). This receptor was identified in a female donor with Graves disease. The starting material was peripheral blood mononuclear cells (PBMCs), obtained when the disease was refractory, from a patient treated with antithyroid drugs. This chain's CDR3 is CASSLFGTTYEQYF. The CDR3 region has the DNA TGTGCCAGCAGTTTATTCGGGACAACCTACGAGCAGTACTTC.